This T cell receptor beta chain was recovered during a study of cytomegalovirus exposure and HLA in healthy donors. This CDR3 comprises 14 residues. Germline CDR1 and CDR2: SGHRS and YFSETQ. Deletions cut 4 bases from V and 1 base from J, with 11 bases between. Vbeta (60) and Jbeta (13) primers were used in the PCR. The data were produced by immunoSEQ multiplex PCR, yet TCRdb's version contains in-frame clones alone and is incomplete. This sample carries 55,000 to 65,000 clones, about 80% of them seen once, and the ten largest clones take 1.6%. Note on this clone: What it binds is unknown.

The study's findings and limits: Reported results showed that the classifier diagnosed cytomegalovirus status with high specificity and sensitivity.

Donors had nominal health at sampling but likely had unrecorded immune exposures. The clonotype originates from a human donor in good health. The specimen was PBMCs. The chain has TRBV5-1 and TRBJ1-1; D possibly corresponds to TRBD1 (5 bases). The DNA for the CDR3 is TGCGCCAGCAGCACCCGGGGGGAGAACACTGAAGCTTTCTTT. It yields the protein CASSTRGENTEAFF. Together with reference TRBV5-1 and TRBJ1-1, the CDR3 gives the full variable domain: KAGVTQTPRYLIKTRGQQVTLSCSPISGHRSVSWYQQTPGQGLQFLFEYFSETQRNKGNFPGRFSGRQFSNSRSEMNVSTLELGDSALYLCASSTRGENTEAFFGQGTRLTVV.